One sample yielded the 5 T cell receptor beta chains listed below, sequenced in a study of long-term antiretroviral therapy in people with HIV (dated by TCRdb to between 2021 and 2022). The immunoSEQ hsTCRB v3.0 assay was used at survey level resolution to sequence the TRB variable region. In its TCRdb copy, this immuneACCESS table keeps in-frame sequences only and misses some clones. Where compared with another copy, unresolved V genes explain less than half of these, and the others have no known cause. This sample is represented by about 24,000 clones; approximately 83% of them were singletons. Roughly 16% of the sample is taken by the ten largest. The sequencing here drew on unsorted PBMCs, taken approximately 4.3 years after starting antiretroviral therapy. The receptor source for this set is a man aged 30-40 years with HIV.

The V call is TRBV4-1, the J call TRBJ2-3; TRBD1 is a possible D gene (6 bases). The CDR3 runs to 16 residues. Germline V CDR1 and CDR2: MGHRA, YSYEKL. Trimming removed 1 base at V and 0 bases at J, with 11 bases between. The CDR3 region is CASSQGGLSSTDTQYF. In nucleotides, the CDR3 is TGCGCCAGCAGCCAAGGGGGGCTTTCTAGCACAGATACGCAGTATTTT.

This rearrangement joins TRBV6-6 to TRBJ2-5, with 8 positions matching TRBD2. Unmatched junction bases numbered 9, after V lost 5 bases and J lost 4 bases. The germline V gene has CDR1 MNHNY and CDR2 SVGAGI (reference sequence). This CDR3 contains 15 residues. In nucleotides, the CDR3 is TGTGCCAGCAGTGGAAGCGGGAGTCGAGGAGAGACCCAGTACTTC. Its protein is CASSGSGSRGETQYF.

This clone came up a few times. The gene calls are TRBV5-4 and TRBJ2-7; 13 nucleotides line up with TRBD2. The CDR3 contains 15 residues. After removal of 3 bases from V and 2 bases from J, the junction contained 2 bases not matched to a gene. CDR1 and CDR2 (germline): SGHNT, YYREEE (reference sequence). CDR3 sequence (DNA): TGTGCCAGCAGCTCCGGACTAGCGGGAGCCTACGAGCAGTACTTC. It codes for CASSSGLAGAYEQYF.

This clone appeared a single time. The gene calls are TRBV19 and TRBJ2-2, with 7 bases matching TRBD1. Germline trimming cut 3 bases from V and 2 bases from J; bases unmatched to any gene: 18. Germline assignment: CDR1 LNHDA and CDR2 SQIVND (reference sequence). The CDR3 length is 20 residues. Here the CDR3 reads CASSIPNPPHRGFNTGELFF. The CDR3 nucleotides are TGTGCCAGTAGTATTCCGAACCCGCCTCACAGGGGATTTAACACCGGGGAGCTGTTTTTT.

This clone was detected once. The chain carries TRBV28 and TRBJ1-2; D remains unclear. The germline V and J ends were trimmed by 7 bases and 2 bases, with 11 bases remaining between them. This CDR3 is 13 amino acids long. Germline values: CDR1 MDHEN, CDR2 SYDVKM. CDR3 in DNA: TGTGCCAGCACATTTAGCGGGAACTATGGCTACACCTTC. Translating it yields CASTFSGNYGYTF.